This T cell receptor beta chain was observed in a study of regulatory T cells in long-lasting Graves disease. Study at large: It was over 5 years of antithyroid drugs, with positive TSH receptor antibodies, that meant persistent Graves' disease.

Time point of the sample: persistent/refractory GD, antithyroid drugs over 5 years with positive TRAb. Isolated PBMC RNA provided the starting material for the TCR library. Study-wide results and caveats: It was in persistent disease that TRBV28, TRBJ1-2 and TRBJ2-5 were favored. Less diverse TCR repertoires were seen in persistent Graves' patients than in newly diagnosed ones. Having only a small sample size may have limited accuracy.

Trimming took 3 bases from V and 3 from J, leaving 11 bases between them. The CDR3 covers 14 residues. CDR1 and CDR2 (germline): LNHNV, YYDKDF (reference sequence). This clonotype was counted many times. Its target is not known. Libraries of TCR beta came from iRepertoire HTBI primers plus Arm-PCR of CDR3 regions. TCRdb passed the multiplex PCR reads through MiXCR, listing each CDR3 protein once. The sample lists hundreds of thousands of distinct CDR3 sequences, roughly 22% seen once, with 13% in the top ten. The chain employs TRBV15 and TRBJ2-5; D may be TRBD1 (7 bases). Sequencing used peripheral blood mononuclear cells (PBMCs), obtained when the disease was refractory, from a patient treated with antithyroid drugs. This TCR was sampled from a female donor with Graves disease. The chain's CDR3 is CATSSTGEEETQYF. In DNA form, the CDR3 reads TGTGCCACCAGCAGCACAGGGGAGGAAGAGACCCAGTACTTC.